The entry below describes one T cell receptor (beta chain). The antigen is undetermined. CDR3 and TCR beta VDJ profiling relied on genomic DNA as the template. From the reads, TCRdb called clonotypes with MiXCR, one entry per CDR3 protein. The sample holds approximately 200,000 distinct CDR3 sequences, about three fifths seen once. The CDR3 runs 13 residues. Germline V gene data show CDR1 as SGHTA and CDR2 as FQGTGA. Trimming stripped 5 bases from V and 1 base from J, with 8 bases between. The source of the sample is a study of CD8+CD57+ T cells in acquired aplastic anemia. At the level of the study: The DNA of sorted CD4+ and CD8+ cells averaged roughly 3.2 ug. General observations from the study: Patients and controls had in common 25 to 35 CD8+ CDR3 sequences. Patients showed no significant difference from controls in CD8+ Simpson's diversity.

This receptor was identified in a human donor with severe aplastic anemia or a healthy control (not recorded which). The chain uses TRBV7-3 and TRBJ1-2; no clear D gene. Sequenced input: sorted CD4+, CD8+, or CD8+CD57+ T cells (not recorded which) from PBMCs. The CDR3 sequence is CASSADGNYGYTF. CDR3 bases: TGTGCCAGCAGCGCGGACGGTAACTATGGCTACACCTTC.